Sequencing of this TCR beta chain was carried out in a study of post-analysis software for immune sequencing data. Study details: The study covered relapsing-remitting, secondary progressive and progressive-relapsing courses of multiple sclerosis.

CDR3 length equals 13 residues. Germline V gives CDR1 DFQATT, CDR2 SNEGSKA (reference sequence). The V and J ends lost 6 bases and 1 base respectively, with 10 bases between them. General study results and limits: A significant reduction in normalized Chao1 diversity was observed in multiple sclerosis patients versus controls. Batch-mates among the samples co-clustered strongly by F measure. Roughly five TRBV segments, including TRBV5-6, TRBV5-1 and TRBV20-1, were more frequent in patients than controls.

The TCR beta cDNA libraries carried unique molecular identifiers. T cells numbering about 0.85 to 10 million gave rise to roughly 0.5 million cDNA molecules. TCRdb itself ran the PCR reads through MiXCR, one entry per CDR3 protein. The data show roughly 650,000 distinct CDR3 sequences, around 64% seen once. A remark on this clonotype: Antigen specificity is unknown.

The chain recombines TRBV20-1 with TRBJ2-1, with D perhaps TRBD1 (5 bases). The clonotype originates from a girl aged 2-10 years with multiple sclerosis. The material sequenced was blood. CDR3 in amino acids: CSATQGSYNEQFF. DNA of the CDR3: TGCAGTGCGACGCAGGGTTCCTACAATGAGCAGTTCTTC.